This is a list of T cell receptor beta chains from one sample in a study of cytomegalovirus exposure and HLA in healthy donors. Using immunoSEQ multiplex PCR, the repertoire was profiled, and TCRdb retains in-frame clones only, with some absent. This sample has over 75,000 clones, with approximately 89% found just once. What was sequenced was PBMCs. These receptors all stem from a man under 40 in good health and CMV-seropositive. Each CDR3 is given with its conserved first and last residue. Each record gives: D gene, clone size, V gene, J gene, CDR3 protein, CDR3 DNA. A D gene is named only where the DNA matches it firmly. Clone size, where shown, is once, few, many, or a class for clones that have expanded.

TRBD1	NA	TRBV2	TRBJ1-5	CASSEDRQGFQPQHF	TGTGCCAGCAGTGAAGACCGACAGGGGTTCCAGCCCCAGCATTTT
TRBD1	NA	TRBV27	TRBJ1-3	CASRQGANPISGNTIYF	TGTGCCAGCAGACAGGGGGCGAACCCTATCTCTGGAAACACCATATATTTT
TRBD1	once	TRBV27	TRBJ1-5	CASSPGDRARQPQHF	TGTGCCAGCAGCCCCGGGGACAGGGCCAGGCAGCCCCAGCATTTT
TRBD2	NA	TRBV10-2	TRBJ2-3	CASSEPGLAGISTDTQYF	TGCGCCAGCAGTGAGCCCGGACTAGCGGGGATTAGCACAGATACGCAGTATTTT
TRBD2	NA	TRBV9	TRBJ2-1	CASSVGTAGVSLNEQFF	TGTGCCAGCAGCGTAGGTACGGCGGGAGTATCGTTGAATGAGCAGTTCTTC
TRBD1	NA	TRBV7-9	TRBJ1-1	CASSSGQGRGTEAFF	TGTGCCAGCAGCTCTGGACAGGGGAGAGGCACTGAAGCTTTCTTT
TRBD1	NA	TRBV15	TRBJ1-2	CATRRYRGANYGYTF	TGTGCCACCAGAAGGTACAGGGGAGCTAACTATGGCTACACCTTC
TRBD1	NA	TRBV29-1	TRBJ1-2	CSAEGGIYGYTF	TGCAGCGCCGAAGGGGGCATCTATGGCTACACCTTC
TRBD2	NA	TRBV10-3	TRBJ2-1	CAIGASGRNNEQFF	TGTGCCATCGGGGCTAGCGGGAGGAACAATGAGCAGTTCTTC
TRBD2	NA	TRBV6-1	TRBJ2-1	CASKYLASGEQFF	TGTGCCAGCAAATACCTTGCTAGCGGTGAGCAGTTCTTC
NA	NA	TRBV9	TRBJ1-3	CASSVEGVGGNTIYF	TGTGCCAGCAGCGTAGAAGGAGTCGGTGGAAACACCATATATTTT
NA	NA	TRBV5-1	TRBJ1-5	CASSLQSDNQPQHF	TGCGCCAGCAGCTTACAATCAGACAATCAGCCCCAGCATTTT
NA	NA	TRBV9	TRBJ2-2	CASSVGLNTGELFF	TGTGCCAGCAGCGTAGGACTAAACACCGGGGAGCTGTTTTTT
NA	once	TRBV30	TRBJ1-1	CAWEVSGGGTEAFF	TGTGCCTGGGAAGTTTCGGGTGGCGGCACTGAAGCTTTCTTT
NA	NA	TRBV5-1	TRBJ2-2	CASSLGGANTGELFF	TGCGCCAGCAGCTTGGGGGGGGCGAACACCGGGGAGCTGTTTTTT
TRBD2	NA	TRBV27	TRBJ2-7	CASSLILAGGSYEQYF	TGTGCCAGCAGTCTCATATTAGCGGGAGGATCCTACGAGCAGTACTTC
NA	NA	TRBV6-1	TRBJ1-6	CASGDGSDNSPLHF	TGTGCCAGCGGTGACGGGTCTGATAATTCACCCCTCCACTTT
TRBD1	NA	TRBV18	TRBJ1-5	CASSFQGAGSNQPQHF	TGTGCCAGCTCATTCCAGGGGGCAGGGAGCAATCAGCCCCAGCATTTT
NA	NA	TRBV5-1	TRBJ2-7	CASSLGPTIHEQYF	TGCGCCAGCAGCTTGGGGCCGACTATACACGAGCAGTACTTC
NA	NA	TRBV10-2	TRBJ1-3	CASSGLGPVDTIYF	TGCGCCAGCAGTGGACTAGGTCCCGTAGACACCATATATTTT
NA	NA	TRBV28	TRBJ1-4	CASSLALGKGGYGEKLFF	TGTGCCAGCAGTTTAGCCCTCGGGAAGGGTGGGTACGGTGAAAAACTGTTTTTT
TRBD2	NA	TRBV5-1	TRBJ2-7	CATSGSGSYEQYF	TGCGCGACTAGCGGGAGTGGTTCCTACGAGCAGTACTTC
NA	NA	TRBV27	TRBJ1-3	CASSFSARGGNTIYF	TGTGCCAGCAGTTTCTCAGCCAGGGGTGGAAACACCATATATTTT
NA	NA	TRBV29-1	TRBJ2-5	CSVPSGQETQYF	TGCAGCGTCCCTAGTGGACAAGAGACCCAGTACTTC
NA	NA	TRBV4-1	TRBJ2-7	CASSQAGTTYEQYF	TGCGCCAGCAGCCAAGCGGGGACAACCTACGAGCAGTACTTC
TRBD1	NA	TRBV7-9	TRBJ2-7	CASSPRGRLDEQYF	TGTGCCAGCAGCCCCAGGGGGCGCCTCGACGAGCAGTACTTC
NA	NA	TRBV7-6	TRBJ2-2	CASSLVGGVLAGELFF	TGTGCCAGCAGCTTAGTGGGGGGTGTATTGGCCGGGGAGCTGTTTTTT
TRBD2	NA	TRBV2	TRBJ2-2	CASRESGRNTGELFF	TGTGCCAGCAGGGAAAGCGGGAGAAACACCGGGGAGCTGTTTTTT
TRBD1	NA	TRBV27	TRBJ2-5	CASSLSIQGAGETQYF	TGTGCCAGCAGTTTATCGATACAGGGGGCAGGCGAGACCCAGTACTTC
NA	NA	TRBV6-5	TRBJ1-6	CASKGAGARNSPLHF	TGTGCCAGCAAAGGGGCAGGGGCGCGGAATTCACCCCTCCACTTT
TRBD2	NA	TRBV10-3	TRBJ2-2	CAISDGLAGNTGELFF	TGTGCCATCAGCGATGGACTAGCGGGAAACACCGGGGAGCTGTTTTTT
TRBD1	NA	TRBV5-4	TRBJ1-1	CASSTPGQGNTEAFF	TGTGCCAGCAGCACACCGGGACAGGGGAACACTGAAGCTTTCTTT
TRBD1	once	TRBV5-1	TRBJ2-1	CASSWTGGGNEQFF	TGCGCCAGCAGTTGGACAGGGGGAGGCAATGAGCAGTTCTTC
TRBD2	once	TRBV30	TRBJ2-1	CAFRLAGGSNEQFF	TGTGCCTTTCGACTAGCGGGAGGTAGTAATGAGCAGTTCTTC
TRBD2	NA	TRBV5-5	TRBJ2-3	CASSFSGLVGDTQYF	TGTGCCAGCAGCTTTTCAGGACTAGTGGGTGATACGCAGTATTTT
NA	NA	TRBV5-1	TRBJ2-7	CASSIRESYEQYF	TGCGCCAGCAGCATCAGGGAATCCTACGAGCAGTACTTC
TRBD1	NA	TRBV5-1	TRBJ2-7	CASSLVPGGDYEQYF	TGCGCCAGCAGCTTGGTACCAGGGGGAGACTACGAGCAGTACTTC
NA	NA	TRBV6-1	TRBJ2-7	CASSGGLEQYF	TGTGCCAGCAGTGGAGGCCTGGAGCAGTACTTC
TRBD2	NA	TRBV2	TRBJ2-7	CASRETSGMVEQYF	TGTGCCAGCAGAGAGACTAGCGGGATGGTTGAGCAGTACTTC
NA	NA	TRBV5-8	TRBJ2-2	CASSWAVDRTGELFF	TGTGCCAGCAGCTGGGCTGTCGATCGCACCGGGGAGCTGTTTTTT
NA	NA	TRBV2	TRBJ1-4	CASSSRGAGEKLFF	TGTGCCAGCAGTTCGCGGGGGGCAGGGGAAAAACTGTTTTTT
TRBD2	NA	TRBV9	TRBJ2-3	CASSPPGLAGGDTQYF	TGTGCCAGCAGCCCCCCCGGACTAGCGGGAGGGGATACGCAGTATTTT
TRBD1	NA	TRBV2	TRBJ1-2	CASSLQGLGPYTF	TGTGCCAGCAGTTTACAGGGGCTGGGGCCCTACACCTTC
TRBD1	NA	TRBV5-1	TRBJ1-1	CASSVGQSIMNTEAFF	TGCGCCAGCAGCGTGGGACAGAGTATAATGAACACTGAAGCTTTCTTT
TRBD2	once	TRBV7-3	TRBJ2-3	CASSRSAGERTDTQYF	TGTGCCAGCAGCCGATCGGCGGGAGAGCGCACAGATACGCAGTATTTT
NA	NA	TRBV27	TRBJ2-1	CASSLQSPGVSYNEQFF	TGTGCCAGCAGCCTCCAATCACCAGGGGTTTCCTACAATGAGCAGTTCTTC
NA	NA	TRBV18	TRBJ2-2	CASSPVGGATGELFF	TGTGCCAGCTCACCGGTGGGAGGAGCCACCGGGGAGCTGTTTTTT
TRBD1	NA	TRBV5-5	TRBJ1-5	CASGQGPDVRQPQHF	TGTGCCAGCGGACAGGGTCCAGACGTCCGTCAGCCCCAGCATTTT
TRBD2	few	TRBV5-1	TRBJ2-5	CASSLGAGGMGETQYF	TGCGCCAGCAGCTTAGGAGCGGGAGGGATGGGAGAGACCCAGTACTTC
NA	NA	TRBV6-4	TRBJ2-7	CASSGREMPYEQYF	TGTGCCAGCAGTGGCCGTGAGATGCCCTACGAGCAGTACTTC
NA	once	TRBV12-2	TRBJ2-3	CASRLERGRATDTQYF	TGTGCAAGTCGCTTAGAGAGGGGGAGAGCGACAGATACGCAGTATTTT
TRBD2	NA	TRBV4-2	TRBJ2-5	CASSQEPPSGGETQYF	TGTGCCAGCAGCCAAGAGCCCCCTAGCGGGGGGGAGACCCAGTACTTC
TRBD2	once	TRBV19	TRBJ2-3	CASTRTSGSSTQYF	TGTGCCAGTACCCGGACTAGCGGGAGTTCTACGCAGTATTTT
NA	NA	TRBV29-1	TRBJ2-7	CSVISTRLDYEQYF	TGCAGCGTTATAAGTACTAGATTAGACTACGAGCAGTACTTC
NA	once	TRBV9	TRBJ2-5	CASSVGGGTQETQYF	TGTGCCAGCAGCGTAGGGGGCGGGACTCAAGAGACCCAGTACTTC
TRBD2	NA	TRBV11-2	TRBJ2-5	CASILEETSGRFETQYF	TGTGCCAGCATTCTAGAGGAGACTAGCGGGAGGTTTGAGACCCAGTACTTC
NA	NA	TRBV13	TRBJ2-7	CASSLGPGLIKPYEQYF	TGTGCCAGCAGCTTAGGCCCCGGACTAATCAAACCCTACGAGCAGTACTTC
TRBD1	NA	TRBV6-1	TRBJ2-7	CASRPGQGPYEQYF	TGTGCCAGCAGACCGGGACAGGGGCCCTACGAGCAGTACTTC
NA	few	TRBV6-5	TRBJ2-1	CASSYSRGNEQFF	TGTGCCAGCAGTTACTCCCGAGGGAATGAGCAGTTCTTC